This T cell receptor beta chain was captured by sequencing in a study of glioma-infiltrating T cells after dendritic cell vaccination. Study in general: Glioblastoma patients came from Phase I and II dendritic cell vaccination trials. Patients received three intradermal dendritic cell vaccine injections at biweekly intervals.

Some clones are missing from TCRdb's copy, which holds only in-frame ones; the method was immunoSEQ multiplex PCR. The sample has tens of thousands of clones, around 85% seen once. CDR1 is MNHEY and CDR2 is SVGAGI in the germline V gene. The CDR3 extends over 13 amino acids. Trimming shortened V by 6 bases and J by 6 bases, and 14 bases separated the two germline ends. The chain is built from TRBV6-5 and TRBJ2-5; tentative D call: TRBD2 (6 bases). The receptor was isolated from a human donor with glioblastoma. The sample here was blood, taken before dendritic cell vaccination. The CDR3 spells CASRLAASQTQYF. The CDR3 DNA sequence: TGTGCCAGCAGATTAGCGGCTAGTCAGACCCAGTACTTC.